Shown below are 30 T cell receptor beta chains from a single sample sequenced in a study of blood T cell repertoires in COVID-19. The protocol was immunoSEQ multiplex PCR, while the TCRdb copy is restricted to in-frame clones and leaves out a portion. This table has fewer than 150,000 clones, approximately 88% appearing once. The specimen sequenced was peripheral blood. Source of these receptors: a human donor in a cohort sampled during active COVID-19.

This clone occurred a few times. V usage is TRBV28 and J usage is TRBJ2-5; perhaps TRBD2 as D (6 bases). The CDR3 sequence is 14 residues long. The V end lost 6 bases, the J end lost 2 bases, and 13 bases lay between the germline ends. The germline gives CDR1 MDHEN, CDR2 SYDVKM. CDR3 DNA: TGTGCCAGCAGACCCGGACTAAGTCAAGAGACCCAGTACTTC. It translates to CASRPGLSQETQYF.

J is TRBJ2-3 and V is TRBV7-3; no reliable D call. V dropped 5 bases and J dropped 7 bases, with 13 bases sitting between them. The germline V gene has CDR1 SGHTA and CDR2 FQGTGA. The CDR3 runs to 13 residues. As DNA, the CDR3 is TGTGCCAGCAGCCTCGGTGATCAAAATACGCAGTATTTT. It yields the protein CASSLGDQNTQYF.

V usage is TRBV30 and J usage is TRBJ2-1, with TRBD2 matching over 13 bases. The CDR3 covers 17 residues. Trimming removed 1 base from V and 6 bases from J; junction bases left unmatched: 9. Germline CDR1 GTSNPN, CDR2 SVGIG (reference sequence). CDR3 residues: CAWSALGTSGVPNEQFF. CDR3 nucleotide sequence: TGTGCCTGGAGTGCGCTTGGGACTAGCGGGGTTCCCAATGAGCAGTTCTTC. The full variable domain, rest sourced from reference TRBV30 and TRBJ2-1, is SQTIHQWPATLVQPVGSPLSLECTVEGTSNPNLYWYRQAAGRGLQLLFYSVGIGQISSEVPQNLSASRPQDRQFILSSKKLLLSDSGFYLCAWSALGTSGVPNEQFFGPGTRLTVL.

This chain links TRBV7-9 with TRBJ2-5; 10 nucleotides agree with TRBD1. This CDR3 has 16 amino acids. Germline assignment: CDR1 SEHNR and CDR2 FQNEAQ (reference sequence). V shed 5 bases and J 5 bases; nucleotides not matched to a gene: 11. For the CDR3, the DNA is TGTGCCAGCAGCCCCCCGGACAGGGGGAATGGGGAGACCCAGTACTTC. Protein product: CASSPPDRGNGETQYF.

The genes are TRBV6-5 and TRBJ1-2; maybe TRBD1 (5 bases). There are 13 residues in the CDR3. The germline V and J ends were trimmed by 5 bases and 4 bases, with 11 bases remaining between them. Germline assignment: CDR1 MNHEY and CDR2 SVGAGI. DNA for the CDR3: TGTGCCAGCAGTCCCCAGGGTGGCTATGGCTACACCTTC. Its translation is CASSPQGGYGYTF.

This clone was found once. This chain uses TRBV6-5 with TRBJ1-5; D is possibly TRBD1 (5 bases). V was pared by 6 bases and J by 2 bases, with 11 bases between. CDR1 and CDR2 from the germline V gene are MNHEY and SVGAGI. CDR3 length: 14 amino acids. In nucleotides, the CDR3 is TGTGCCAGCAGGGGGGGACCGGGCAATCAGCCCCAGCATTTT. This codes for CASRGGPGNQPQHF.

This clone was counted once. The J gene is TRBJ1-4, the V gene TRBV19; perhaps TRBD1 as D (6 bases). This CDR3 region has 15 residues. Trimming cost V 4 bases and J 6 bases, with 15 bases left between them. Germline CDR1 and CDR2: LNHDA and SQIVND (reference sequence). CDR3 residues: CASSTSQGRDEKLFF. The CDR3 nucleotides are TGTGCCAGTAGTACATCACAGGGTCGAGATGAAAAACTGTTTTTT.

The V call is TRBV30, the J call TRBJ1-3; D not resolved. This CDR3 spans 12 amino acids. Trimming left V 3 bases short and J 3 bases short, with 6 bases between. Per the germline V gene, CDR1 is GTSNPN and CDR2 is SVGIG (reference sequence). DNA of the CDR3: TGTGCCTGGAGCCTAAGTGGAAACACCATATATTTT. It codes for CAWSLSGNTIYF.

V gene TRBV12-3 or TRBV12-4 combines with J gene TRBJ1-6; TRBD1 might be the D (6 bases). The CDR3 consists of 12 residues. Trimming removed 6 bases from V and 10 bases from J, with 10 bases in between. This chain's CDR3 is CASSPGVSPLHF. The CDR3 nucleotides are TGTGCCAGCAGCCCAGGGGTATCACCCCTCCACTTT.

This clone turned up a few times. The CDR3 DNA reads as TGTGCCAGCAGCTGGACAGGGCAAATGAACACTGAAGCTTTCTTT. Its translation is CASSWTGQMNTEAFF. The gene calls are TRBV5-4 and TRBJ1-1, with 8 bases aligning to TRBD1. Germline V CDR1 and CDR2: SGHNT, YYREEE (reference sequence). The CDR3 runs to 15 residues. V was pared by 3 bases and J by 0 bases, with 4 bases of the junction left unmatched. Using reference TRBV5-4 and TRBJ1-1 for the parts outside the CDR3, the full variable domain is ETGVTQSPTHLIKTRGQQVTLRCSSQSGHNTVSWYQQALGQGPQFIFQYYREEENGRGNFPPRFSGLQFPNYSSELNVNALELDDSALYLCASSWTGQMNTEAFFGQGTRLTVV.

This clone has only a few counts. The V gene is TRBV30, the J gene TRBJ1-5; D is uncertain. This CDR3 is 14 amino acids long. The ends were cut back, 0 bases at V and 3 bases at J, with 9 bases in the middle. In germline, CDR1 is GTSNPN, CDR2 SVGIG (reference sequence). CDR3 nucleotide sequence: TGTGCCTGGAGTGTACTAGGGTCCAATCAGCCCCAGCATTTT. Translating it yields CAWSVLGSNQPQHF. Looking up the rest from reference TRBV30 and TRBJ1-5 gives the full variable domain: SQTIHQWPATLVQPVGSPLSLECTVEGTSNPNLYWYRQAAGRGLQLLFYSVGIGQISSEVPQNLSASRPQDRQFILSSKKLLLSDSGFYLCAWSVLGSNQPQHFGDGTRLSIL.

The chain links TRBV19 to TRBJ2-3; perhaps TRBD2 as D (5 bases). The germline V gene has CDR1 LNHDA and CDR2 SQIVND (reference sequence). V dropped 5 bases and J dropped 6 bases, with 15 bases sitting between them. The CDR3 is made up of 14 amino acids. CDR3 residues: CASSLDWGRDTQYF. The CDR3 DNA follows: TGTGCCAGTAGTCTGGACTGGGGTAGGGATACGCAGTATTTT.

The chain combines TRBV6-5 with TRBJ2-5; 7 bases fit TRBD2. The J segment lost 3 bases and the V segment lost 0 bases, leaving 1 base of the junction unmatched. The CDR3 totals 14 residues. Germline CDR1 reads MNHEY; CDR2 reads SVGAGI. The CDR3 DNA reads TGTGCCAGCAGTTACTCGGGGGGGGAAGAGACCCAGTACTTC. This codes for CASSYSGGEETQYF.

The chain combines TRBV10-3 with TRBJ2-1; TRBD2 matches at 7 bases. CDR1 ENHRY and CDR2 SYGVKD come from the germline V gene. The J segment lost 0 bases and the V segment lost 0 bases, leaving 14 bases of the junction unmatched. This CDR3 is built from 20 residues. CDR3 bases: TGTGCCATCAGTGAGTCAGGACTAGGAAGGCCCCTCAGCTCCTACAATGAGCAGTTCTTC. This gives the protein CAISESGLGRPLSSYNEQFF.

The chain carries TRBV7-9 and TRBJ2-3; 7 bases map to TRBD1. Germline values: CDR1 SEHNR, CDR2 FQNEAQ (reference sequence). This CDR3 region has 15 residues. J lost 4 bases, V lost 1 base, and 5 bases had no gene match. The CDR3 spells CASSLGGQGADTQYF. CDR3 in DNA: TGTGCCAGCAGCTTAGGTGGGCAGGGGGCAGATACGCAGTATTTT.

V is TRBV24-1 and J is TRBJ2-2; 11 nucleotides align to TRBD1. Trimming cost V 4 bases and J 7 bases; bases outside gene matches: 10. CDR1 is KGHDR and CDR2 is SFDVKD in the germline V gene. The CDR3 consists of 17 residues. CDR3 DNA sequence: TGTGCCACCAGTGACGCCGGACAGGGGGCCAGTCACGGGGAGCTGTTTTTT. It encodes CATSDAGQGASHGELFF.

The count of this clone is one. The J gene is TRBJ2-5, the V gene TRBV18, with 8 bases matching TRBD1. The CDR3 extends over 14 amino acids. The V gene end was trimmed by 5 bases and the J gene end by 4 bases; junction bases not matched to a gene: 6. Germline V gene lookup returns CDR1 KGHSH and CDR2 LQKENI. The CDR3 here is CASSITGGRETQYF. In DNA, the CDR3 is TGTGCCAGCTCAATTACAGGGGGAAGAGAGACCCAGTACTTC. Looking up the rest from reference TRBV18 and TRBJ2-5 gives the full variable domain: NAGVMQNPRHLVRRRGQEARLRCSPMKGHSHVYWYRQLPEEGLKFMVYLQKENIIDESGMPKERFSAEFPKEGPSILRIQQVVRGDSAAYFCASSITGGRETQYFGPGTRLLVL.

The chain has TRBV27 and TRBJ2-2; D may be TRBD1 (5 bases). This CDR3 has 17 residues. Germline CDR1 reads MNHEY; CDR2 reads SMNVEV (reference sequence). V was pared by 0 bases and J by 1 base, with 12 bases between. The DNA for the CDR3 is TGTGCCAGCAGTTTATCATCAGGGTTACGGAACACCGGGGAGCTGTTTTTT. It is translated as CASSLSSGLRNTGELFF.

The rearrangement joins TRBV5-4 to TRBJ2-5, with D uncertain. CDR3 size: 14 residues. Germline V lookup: CDR1 SGHNT, CDR2 YYREEE (reference sequence). V shed 0 bases and J shed 5 bases, with 11 bases lying between them. CDR3: CASSLAYSRETQYF. CDR3 coding DNA: TGTGCCAGCAGCTTGGCTTATTCTAGGGAGACCCAGTACTTC. Supplemented by reference TRBV5-4 and TRBJ2-5, the full variable domain reads ETGVTQSPTHLIKTRGQQVTLRCSSQSGHNTVSWYQQALGQGPQFIFQYYREEENGRGNFPPRFSGLQFPNYSSELNVNALELDDSALYLCASSLAYSRETQYFGPGTRLLVL.

The chain uses TRBV7-2 and TRBJ2-5; 8 nucleotides line up with TRBD2. The CDR3 is 16 residues long. Unmatched junction bases numbered 8, after V lost 3 bases and J lost 2 bases. Germline CDR1 is SGHTA and CDR2 is FQGNSA. This CDR3 reads CASSFNPAGVQETQYF. The CDR3, as DNA: TGTGCCAGCAGCTTCAACCCAGCGGGGGTACAAGAGACCCAGTACTTC.

This clone was seen a handful of times. The chain links TRBV6-5 to TRBJ2-7; 9 bases align to TRBD1. Germline V gives CDR1 MNHEY, CDR2 SVGAGI. Trimming removed 6 bases from V and 4 bases from J; junction bases left unmatched: 4. The CDR3 spans 13 residues. The CDR3 sequence is CASSIGTGYEQYF. CDR3 sequence (DNA): TGTGCCAGCAGCATCGGGACAGGGTACGAGCAGTACTTC.

The V gene is TRBV7-2, the J gene TRBJ2-3; TRBD2 is a possible D gene (5 bases). Germline V gene lookup returns CDR1 SGHTA and CDR2 FQGNSA. There are 14 residues in the CDR3. Trimming stripped 4 bases from V and 2 bases from J, with 10 bases between. CDR3 residues: CASSSGIYTDTQYF. DNA for the CDR3: TGTGCCAGCAGCTCCGGGATCTACACAGATACGCAGTATTTT.

V gene TRBV4-1 combines with J gene TRBJ2-7; tentative D call: TRBD2 (6 bases). Trimming removed 1 base at V and 3 bases at J, with 13 bases between. The CDR3 runs 15 residues. Germline loops: CDR1 MGHRA, CDR2 YSYEKL. The CDR3 DNA is TGCGCCAGCAGCCAAGGGTACGGGGACTTCTACGAGCAGTACTTC. This translates into CASSQGYGDFYEQYF.

This rearrangement joins TRBV6-5 to TRBJ2-7; 10 bases are shared with TRBD1. This CDR3 spans 14 amino acids. From germline, CDR1 is MNHEY and CDR2 SVGAGI. J was trimmed by 2 bases and V by 5 bases; bases with no gene match: 3. The CDR3 here is CASSTGTGAYEQYF. DNA of the CDR3: TGTGCCAGCAGTACCGGGACAGGGGCCTACGAGCAGTACTTC.

This sequence joins TRBV7-2 and TRBJ2-7; D perhaps matches TRBD1 (7 bases). The CDR3 extends over 15 amino acids. Germline-derived CDR1 and CDR2 are SGHTA and FQGNSA. V was shortened by 5 bases and J by 3 bases, with 17 bases between the two germline ends. The CDR3 DNA follows: TGTGCCAGCAGCCGTGGCCCCAGGGGGGACTACGAGCAGTACTTC. Translating gives CASSRGPRGDYEQYF.

This chain links TRBV4-3 with TRBJ1-3; D is possibly TRBD1 (5 bases). Germline V gene sequence: CDR1 LGHNA, CDR2 YSLEER. V lost 3 bases to trimming and J lost 0 bases, with 9 bases between them. The CDR3 sequence is 15 residues long. Here the CDR3 reads CASSQTTDSGNTIYF. The DNA for the CDR3 is TGCGCCAGCAGCCAGACGACAGACTCTGGAAACACCATATATTTT.

J is TRBJ2-3 and V is TRBV5-4; TRBD2 aligns across 13 bases. Germline V gene data show CDR1 as SGHNT and CDR2 as YYREEE (reference sequence). J lost 7 bases, V lost 1 base, and 6 bases had no gene match. This CDR3 comprises 16 residues. The CDR3 DNA reads TGTGCCAGCAGCTTGACTAGCGGGGGGGCATATCATACGCAGTATTTT. Residues: CASSLTSGGAYHTQYF.

This chain joins TRBV3-1 (or the pseudogene TRBV3-2) and TRBJ1-2; TRBD1 agrees at 7 bases. Trimming cost V 1 base and J 4 bases; bases outside gene matches: 6. Germline CDR1 is LGHDT and CDR2 is YNNKEL (reference sequence). The length of the CDR3 is 15 residues. CDR3 residues: CASSQVAGTAYGYTF. The DNA for the CDR3 is TGTGCCAGCAGCCAAGTAGCCGGGACAGCCTATGGCTACACCTTC.

The chain recombines TRBV2 with TRBJ1-3; D not resolved. V was trimmed by 2 bases and J by 11 bases, leaving 13 bases between them. The CDR3 runs 13 residues. Germline loops: CDR1 SNHLY, CDR2 FYNNEI. The CDR3 reads CASSEWRRPAIYF. The CDR3 coding sequence is TGTGCCAGCAGTGAATGGCGCAGGCCGGCCATATATTTT.

DNA for the CDR3: TGCGCCAGCAGCTTGGAGGGCGCAGGGGGAAATTCACCCCTCCACTTT. Translation: CASSLEGAGGNSPLHF. V is TRBV5-1 and J is TRBJ1-6, with 7 bases that match TRBD1. This CDR3 is 16 amino acids long. V lost 0 bases and J lost 7; bases outside the gene matches: 7. Germline CDR1 and CDR2: SGHRS and YFSETQ.